Included here is one T cell receptor (beta chain) sequence, with context. With 60 Vbeta and 13 Jbeta primers, the PCR was carried out. Some clones are missing from TCRdb's copy, which holds only in-frame ones; the method was immunoSEQ multiplex PCR. The table shows over 110,000 clones, with 73% occurring only once. Germline V gene lookup returns CDR1 SEHNR and CDR2 FQNEAQ (reference sequence). V trimming: 5 bases; J trimming: 2 bases; junction bases outside the gene matches: 9. The CDR3 is 16 amino acids. This sample was taken from a study of cytomegalovirus exposure and HLA in healthy donors. The sample taken for sequencing was PBMCs. The chain has TRBV7-9 and TRBJ2-1; TRBD2 aligns across 7 bases. The TCR sequence derives from a woman aged 40 to 50 in good health and CMV-seronegative. Written as DNA, the CDR3 is TGTGCCAGCAGCAGCGGGACCTATTCTACCTACAATGAGCAGTTCTTC. It is translated as CASSSGTYSTYNEQFF.